The text below deals with one T cell receptor (beta chain). The clone's antigen remains unknown. Per-nucleotide qualities are absent, and no much larger clonotype sits a single base away. This record belongs to a study of T cells in Graves' hyperthyroidism and ophthalmopathy (dated by TCRdb to about 2019). Study-wide context: Peripheral blood samples were taken at initial diagnosis, before any treatment was given. To identify TCR V-J signatures that set the groups apart, the researchers used a discovery cohort of about a hundred patients, made up of around 42 with Graves' ophthalmopathy and around 58 with stable Graves' hyperthyroidism. An independent validation cohort of 18 to 20 hyperthyroidism patients and 17 patients who later progressed to ophthalmopathy tested prospective prediction of ophthalmopathy. The 100 or so discovery patients were divided at random into training and test sets in a 7:3 ratio. Thyroid tissue and blood T-cell repertoires from roughly six Graves' hyperthyroidism patients were also compared in the study. After sampling, hyperthyroidism patients received methimazole starting at 30 mg daily, and ophthalmopathy patients received high-dose intravenous methylprednisolone. TCR Vbeta CDR3 sequencing of 135 peripheral blood samples (fewer than 45 ophthalmopathy, 75 or so hyperthyroidism and roughly 17 progressor patients) is reported in the paper.

A distance of 22 bases separates the germline ends of V and J, which lose 9 bases and 8 bases respectively. Taken from cysteine to phenylalanine, the CDR3 has 14 residues. Only the CDR3 region is kept as DNA, spanning 42 bases read in frame from base 1. TCR beta CDR3 regions were amplified from RNA transcripts. The first round of RT-PCR for the TCR CDR3 was performed with the HTBI primer set and the Qiagen OneStep RT-PCR kit. The libraries were constructed in a second round of multiplex PCR and then size-selected and purified. Paired-end sequencing of the libraries was performed with 100 bp reads on an Illumina HiSeq2000. The original pipeline was this. SOAPnuke was used to process the raw data, throwing out any read that contained adapters or uncalled bases, had a mean Phred below 15, or lacked an exact constant-primer or identifier match. COPE v1.2.5 was used to merge high-quality paired reads, and clonotypes were defined as unique nucleotide sequences. MiTCR v1.1 was used to align clonotypes to the IMGT TRBV, TRBD and TRBJ reference segments. Only V-J combinations with frequency above 0.0001, covering 99% to 99.2% of repertoires, were analysed. The TCS score was defined as F50 (clonal expansion) divided by E x V (chaos), with BLOSUM62-based TCRdist calculated between CDR3 peptides within each V-J. Welch's t-statistics and random forest reduced 450 to 600 V-J features to 13, which were used in a naive Bayes classifier (R e1071). The similarity between thyroid and blood repertoires was quantified using the Morisita-Horn index. TCRdb applied fastp at Q25 and MiXCR to the public reads, then kept only in-frame beta chains. Identical CDR3 protein sequences are pooled into one entry, listed with their most common genes and DNA. TCRdb's processing, not the study's, gives the V and J calls here. Recorded for this sample are hundreds of thousands of distinct CDR3 sequences; 38% of them occurred a single time. More than 7% of the sample is taken by the ten largest.

A patient counted as having stable Graves' hyperthyroidism if no progression to ophthalmopathy occurred over 18 months of follow-up. Hyperthyroidism patients were newly diagnosed, had a disease duration of under 2 months, and were aged 18 to 65 years. The study excluded patients with uncontrolled infections, other autoimmune diseases, pregnancy or lactation. Clinical symptoms, serum thyroxine and TRAb, thyroid ultrasound, and orbital computed tomography formed the basis for the diagnoses. PBMCs were isolated from more than 8 ml of fresh peripheral blood by Ficoll-Paque density gradient centrifugation. Trizol reagent was used to extract total RNA, and RNA quality was then checked on an Agilent 2100 Bioanalyzer. On the study overall, not on this receptor specifically: Most expanded thyroid clonotypes (frequency above 0.001) were also detected in blood, suggesting blood repertoires may reflect thyroid immune responses. In cross-validation, a model built on a 13 V-J signature told ophthalmopathy apart from stable hyperthyroidism with approximately 90% sensitivity and around 83% specificity, and in testing the same model reached 80%/75%. During validation, the model predicted progression to ophthalmopathy a median of about 5.9 months ahead of onset, with 70.59% sensitivity and less than 85% specificity. Sample size was not statistically predetermined, and blinding of investigators to group allocation was not performed.

Input material: blood. The TCR sequence derives from a man aged 18 to 30 with Graves' hyperthyroidism. Here the chain combines TRBV12-3 or TRBV12-4 and TRBJ1-2; the D gene assignment is ambiguous. The CDR3 region: CASAPGRPARGYTF. The nucleotide sequence reads TGTGCCAGTGCCCCCGGCAGGCCGGCGAGGGGCTACACCTTC.